This passage covers 21 T cell receptor beta chains from one sample sequenced in a study of blood T cells in healthy people across ages (dated by TCRdb to the mid-2010s). Receptor amplification or capture employed 5' RACE. Sequenced on an Illumina HiSeq 2500. A second PCR of roughly 7 to 12 cycles was run with a J-beta primer mix and a sample-barcoded 5' primer. Starting from the raw public reads, TCRdb applied fastp trimming at Q25, assembled clones with MiXCR and retained in-frame beta chains. Every distinct CDR3 protein forms one entry, paired with its most common genes and DNA. Counted in this sample were about 1.4 million distinct CDR3 sequences; roughly 59% of them appeared once. The top ten clones comprise 6.5% to 8.5% of the sample. The source material was blood. Every receptor here comes from a man aged 18 to 30 in good health.

The chain couples TRBV5-1 to TRBJ2-1, with D possibly being TRBD1 (6 bases). There are 14 residues in the CDR3. Looked up from germline, CDR1 is SGHRS and CDR2 is YFSETQ. Trimming removed 0 bases from V and 5 bases from J, with 9 bases in between. DNA of the CDR3: TGCGCCAGCAGCTTGGTATCAGGGGACAATGAGCAGTTCTTC. It translates to CASSLVSGDNEQFF. The whole variable domain, remainder taken from reference TRBV5-1 and TRBJ2-1, is KAGVTQTPRYLIKTRGQQVTLSCSPISGHRSVSWYQQTPGQGLQFLFEYFSETQRNKGNFPGRFSGRQFSNSRSEMNVSTLELGDSALYLCASSLVSGDNEQFFGPGTRLTVL.

Concerning this clonotype: One end of the junction varies from germline; a read error may be responsible. V usage is TRBV18 and J usage is TRBJ2-7; tentative D call: TRBD1 (5 bases). This CDR3 is 13 amino acids long. CDR1 and CDR2 (germline): KGHSH, LQKENI. The CDR3 reads CASAPTVSYEQYF. The CDR3 nucleotides are TGTGCCAGCGCACCGACAGTTTCCTACGAGCAGTACTTC.

In its sample, this clonotype was seen many times. The rearrangement uses TRBV4-1 and TRBJ2-3; possibly TRBD1 or TRBD2 for D (5 bases each). Germline values: CDR1 MGHRA, CDR2 YSYEKL. Trimming took 6 bases from V and 4 from J, leaving 5 bases between them. This CDR3 has 11 residues. The CDR3 sequence: CASRGADTQYF. The CDR3 DNA reads TGCGCCAGCAGGGGGGCAGATACGCAGTATTTT.

The chain has TRBV20-1 and TRBJ1-5; D perhaps matches TRBD1 (5 bases). The CDR3 loop spans 13 amino acids. V lost 1 base, J lost 7 bases, and 11 bases lay in between. Germline CDR1 is DFQATT and CDR2 is SNEGSKA (reference sequence). This CDR3 is CSARGERGQPQHF. The CDR3 nucleotides read TGCAGTGCTAGAGGGGAGAGGGGACAGCCCCAGCATTTT.

CDR3 sequence (DNA): TGCGCCAGCAGTAAGACTAGCGGGACGGGGGAGACCCAGTACTTC. Translation gives CASSKTSGTGETQYF. The V and J genes are TRBV10-2 and TRBJ2-7, with 11 bases that match TRBD2. The closer fit of TRBJ2-5 to the DNA end suggests the J call may be wrong. Germline V gene lookup returns CDR1 WSHSY and CDR2 SAAADI. CDR3 length: 15 residues.

The chain carries TRBV13 and TRBJ2-5; TRBD2 matches at 13 bases. Germline CDR1 and CDR2: PRHDT and FYEKMQ (reference sequence). The V segment lost 5 bases and the J segment 4 bases; nucleotides outside the gene matches: 4. The CDR3 spans 15 residues. The CDR3 nucleotides read TGTGCCAGCAGCCCTCGGACTAGCGGGGGAGAGACCCAGTACTTC. It translates to CASSPRTSGGETQYF.

The CDR3 DNA is TGTGCCAGCTCACCTGGACCGGGACTATTCTACGAGCAGTACTTC. Translation gives CASSPGPGLFYEQYF. The chain is built from TRBV18 and TRBJ2-7; 7 bases map to TRBD2. Germline V gene sequence: CDR1 KGHSH, CDR2 LQKENI. J gave up 3 bases and V 3 bases, and 8 bases lay outside the gene matches. The CDR3 has 15 residues.

This chain links TRBV5-1 with TRBJ2-1, with 7 bases aligning to TRBD2. This CDR3 comprises 17 residues. Germline V gene sequence: CDR1 SGHRS, CDR2 YFSETQ. J was trimmed by 0 bases and V by 3 bases; bases with no gene match: 9. The CDR3 nucleotides are TGCGCCAGCAGCTCCACCACAGCGGGGAGCTCCTACAATGAGCAGTTCTTC. Translation: CASSSTTAGSSYNEQFF.

The chain couples TRBV5-1 to TRBJ1-4; possible D gene TRBD1, 6 bases. V was trimmed by 2 bases and J by 6 bases, leaving 14 bases between them. Per the germline V gene, CDR1 is SGHRS and CDR2 is YFSETQ. CDR3 length: 15 amino acids. This CDR3 reads CASSFANRADEKLFF. In nucleotides, the CDR3 is TGCGCCAGCAGCTTTGCAAACAGGGCGGATGAAAAACTGTTTTTT.

CDR3 sequence (DNA): TGTGCCAGCAGCGTAGTCAGGGCGTCGGATACGCAGTATTTT. It translates to CASSVVRASDTQYF. V and J are TRBV9 and TRBJ2-3; D may be TRBD1 (5 bases). This CDR3 region has 14 residues. V lost 0 bases, J lost 6 bases, and 11 bases lay in between. Looked up from germline, CDR1 is SGDLS and CDR2 is YYNGEE.

This chain connects TRBV30 to TRBJ1-5; weak D call: TRBD1 (5 bases). Germline V gene sequence: CDR1 GTSNPN, CDR2 SVGIG (reference sequence). The CDR3 length is 14 residues. Trimming took 2 bases from V and 6 from J, leaving 14 bases between them. In DNA form, the CDR3 reads TGTGCCTGGAGTCCGGATTTAAGGGGTCAGCCCCAGCATTTT. Encoded protein: CAWSPDLRGQPQHF.

The rearrangement joins TRBV4-1 to TRBJ2-2, with no clear D. Germline V CDR1 and CDR2: MGHRA, YSYEKL. Trimming took 1 base from V and 3 from J, leaving 6 bases between them. The length of the CDR3 is 14 residues. The CDR3 spells CASSQAGYTGELFF. The CDR3 DNA follows: TGCGCCAGCAGCCAAGCAGGATACACCGGGGAGCTGTTTTTT.

The chain couples TRBV6-5 to TRBJ2-4, with TRBD1 matching 9 bases. Germline lookup yields CDR1 MNHEY and CDR2 SVGAGI. Unmatched junction bases numbered 15, after V lost 5 bases and J lost 13 bases. This CDR3 is 15 amino acids long. CDR3 region: CASSPFDRGNGEQYF. In nucleotides, the CDR3 is TGTGCCAGCAGTCCCTTCGACAGGGGGAATGGGGAGCAGTACTTC.

V usage is TRBV20-1 and J usage is TRBJ2-5; perhaps TRBD1 as D (6 bases). V shed 6 bases and J shed 0 bases, with 17 bases lying between them. The germline CDR1 and CDR2 sequences are DFQATT and SNEGSKA (reference sequence). This CDR3 comprises 15 residues. CDR3 loop: CSARQGLGDQETQYF. The CDR3 bases are TGCAGTGCGCGGCAGGGGTTAGGAGACCAAGAGACCCAGTACTTC.

This clonotype has more than one count but fewer than ten. In DNA form, the CDR3 reads TGTGCCAGCAGCTTAGTTACGGACAGGCCCTACGAGCAGTACTTC. Amino acid sequence: CASSLVTDRPYEQYF. V usage is TRBV7-9 and J usage is TRBJ2-7; 7 nucleotides line up with TRBD1. The junction had 5 bases not matched to a gene; V was cut back by 1 base and J by 2 bases. The germline V gene has CDR1 SEHNR and CDR2 FQNEAQ (reference sequence). The CDR3 extends over 15 amino acids.

V and J are TRBV20-1 and TRBJ2-4; 12 bases agree with TRBD2. The V segment lost 5 bases and the J segment 13 bases; nucleotides outside the gene matches: 15. Germline loops: CDR1 DFQATT, CDR2 SNEGSKA (reference sequence). The CDR3 loop spans 15 amino acids. CDR3 DNA sequence: TGCAGTGCTCCCCAGGGCGAACTAGCGGGAGGATGGCAGTACTTC. This codes for CSAPQGELAGGWQYF.

This clonotype was found once. The CDR3 does not end in the conserved phenylalanine or tryptophan, so this is likely a read error. The CDR3 reads CSASSASGVETQYV. The CDR3, as DNA: TGCAGTGCTAGTTCTGCTAGCGGGGTTGAGACCCAGTACGTC. The rearrangement links TRBV20-1 to TRBJ2-5, with 9 bases matching TRBD2. The CDR3 covers 14 residues. Germline CDR1 is DFQATT and CDR2 is SNEGSKA (reference sequence). Trimming removed 3 bases from V and 5 bases from J; junction bases left unmatched: 7.

The gene calls are TRBV2 and TRBJ2-3; TRBD2 is a possible D gene (5 bases). Germline V gene lookup returns CDR1 SNHLY and CDR2 FYNNEI. V gave up 3 bases and J gave up 2 bases, with 12 bases separating them. The CDR3 runs 15 residues. This chain's CDR3 is CASSDSLAITDTQYF. The CDR3 DNA follows: TGTGCCAGCAGTGACTCATTAGCGATCACAGATACGCAGTATTTT.

This clonotype was seen more than once but under ten times. V usage is TRBV10-3 and J usage is TRBJ2-1; 7 nucleotides align to TRBD2. TRBJ2-7 matches the DNA end more closely, so the J call is doubtful. The CDR3 extends over 13 amino acids. Germline-derived CDR1 and CDR2 are ENHRY and SYGVKD. The CDR3 protein is CAISPPSGNEQYF. The CDR3 nucleotides read TGTGCCATCAGCCCTCCTAGCGGCAATGAGCAGTACTTC.

This chain joins TRBV5-5 and TRBJ1-1; TRBD1 aligns across 10 bases. V lost 2 bases and J lost 6; bases outside the gene matches: 10. This CDR3 has 16 amino acids. Looked up from germline, CDR1 is SGHKS and CDR2 is YYEKEE (reference sequence). The DNA for the CDR3 is TGTGCCAGCAGCTTAGGGGACAGGGGAAGGATCGCTGAAGCTTTCTTT. This gives the protein CASSLGDRGRIAEAFF.

This clonotype was counted between two and nine times. The CDR3 DNA is TGCAGTGCTACGCTCCAGAGAGATAATTCACCCCTCCACTTT. Its translation: CSATLQRDNSPLHF. The chain links TRBV20-1 to TRBJ1-6; D gene unclear. The CDR3 sequence is 14 residues long. V was clipped by 4 bases and J by 5 bases, with 12 bases between them. The germline V gene encodes CDR1 DFQATT and CDR2 SNEGSKA (reference sequence).